This T cell receptor (beta chain) appears in the sequencing data of a study of a mutant IDH1 vaccine in newly diagnosed glioma. Study-wide context: Among treated patients, around 62% were male and around 40% female, and mean age was around 40 years.

Repertoires were generated with immunoSEQ multiplex PCR, while TCRdb's copy carries only in-frame clones and drops some. This sample has tens of thousands of clones, with about 61% found just once. Study results and caveats: It was around 93% of patients that developed vaccine-induced immune responses.

Comments on this clone: As yet, its antigen is unknown.

The CDR3 is 14 amino acids. Trimming took off 5 bases at V and 2 bases at J, with 13 bases between the two ends. Germline V gives CDR1 SGHRS, CDR2 YFSETQ. Indicated time point: week 47, end of study. Every vaccine dose comprised 300 ug of mutant IDH1 20-mer peptide plus topical imiquimod. Astrocytomas that were new, WHO grade 3 or 4, IDH1-mutant and ATRX-lost were present in the donors. Source: peripheral blood mononuclear cells (PBMCs), taken from a glioma patient whose treatment included an IDH1 peptide vaccine. The receptor was derived from a man aged 35 to 55 with glioma. Some clones in this sample may be carry-over from other donors' samples. The J gene is TRBJ1-2, the V gene TRBV5-1; no firm D call. The CDR3 region is CASRPLPGNYGYTF. The CDR3 DNA reads TGCGCCAGCAGGCCTCTTCCGGGGAACTATGGCTACACCTTC.